A selection of T cell receptor beta chains follows, all from one sample in a study of OX40 agonist ivuxolimab in advanced cancers. Profiling relied on immunoSEQ multiplex PCR, and the TCRdb table lists in-frame clones only, not all of them. The sample yields tens of thousands of clones, roughly 88% seen once. This material consisted of CD4+ or CD8+ T cells sorted from blood, taken in a trial of the OX40 agonist ivuxolimab. These receptor sequences come from an adult with an advanced solid tumor such as melanoma, head and neck, liver or kidney cancer. Each CDR3 is given with its conserved first and last residue. The D gene is left open where the match is weak. The size field is filled for only some rows; it gives once, few, many or a size class.

>TRBV5-5|TRBJ1-1|NA|NA
CASSFDRQAFF
TGTGCCAGCAGCTTCGATCGACAGGCTTTCTTT
>TRBV28|TRBJ2-7|TRBD1|NA
CASSPGQVAYEQYF
TGTGCCAGCAGCCCGGGACAGGTGGCCTACGAGCAGTACTTC
>TRBV2|TRBJ2-7|TRBD1|NA
CASSLFGGTGEYF
TGTGCCAGCAGCTTATTCGGAGGGACAGGGGAGTACTTC
>TRBV19|TRBJ2-7|TRBD2|NA
CASSIGRTSGRSSYEQYF
TGTGCCAGTAGTATTGGACGGACTAGCGGGAGGAGCTCCTACGAGCAGTACTTC
>TRBV19|TRBJ1-2|TRBD1|NA
CASSIVEWTGGGYTF
TGTGCCAGTAGTATTGTTGAATGGACAGGGGGAGGCTACACCTTC
>TRBV27|TRBJ2-4|NA|NA
CASSLSGSFLAKNIQYF
TGTGCCAGCAGTTTATCGGGCAGCTTTTTAGCCAAAAACATTCAGTACTTC
>TRBV5-4|TRBJ1-4|TRBD1|once
CASSPRTGQGEKLFF
TGTGCCAGCAGCCCCCGGACAGGGCAGGGTGAAAAACTGTTTTTT
>TRBV25-1|TRBJ2-7|NA|NA
CASSGPGFVYEQYF
TGTGCCAGCAGTGGGCCGGGGTTTGTCTACGAGCAGTACTTC
>TRBV6-5|TRBJ2-1|NA|NA
CASSYKQGYNEQFF
TGTGCCAGCAGTTACAAACAGGGTTACAATGAGCAGTTCTTC
>TRBV5-1|TRBJ2-2|NA|NA
CASSFQGTNTGELFF
TGCGCCAGCAGCTTTCAGGGAACGAACACCGGGGAGCTGTTTTTT
>TRBV6-5|TRBJ2-5|NA|once
CASSYGTGDQETQYF
TGTGCCAGCAGTTACGGCACAGGTGACCAAGAGACCCAGTACTTC
>TRBV4-2|TRBJ1-3|NA|once
CASTTSKGSGNTIYF
TGTGCCAGCACCACTTCTAAGGGGTCTGGAAACACCATATATTTT
>TRBV29-1|TRBJ2-1|NA|NA
CSVLSRDEQFF
TGCAGCGTCCTTAGCCGCGATGAGCAGTTCTTC
>TRBV27|TRBJ1-2|TRBD1|NA
CASSLTGQGVNYGYTF
TGTGCCAGCAGTTTAACAGGACAGGGGGTTAACTATGGCTACACCTTC
>TRBV5-4|TRBJ1-1|NA|few
CASSPGGYGAFF
TGTGCCAGCAGCCCGGGGGGGTACGGAGCTTTCTTT
>TRBV2|TRBJ1-4|NA|NA
CASSVRQPNNEKLFF
TGTGCCAGCAGCGTCCGACAGCCGAATAATGAAAAACTGTTTTTT
>TRBV11-3|TRBJ2-1|TRBD2|NA
CASSPGGSSYNEQFF
TGTGCCAGCAGCCCGGGCGGGAGTTCCTACAATGAGCAGTTCTTC
>TRBV5-4|TRBJ1-2|TRBD1|once
CASSLGGGTNYGYTF
TGTGCCAGCAGCTTGGGAGGGGGCACAAACTATGGCTACACCTTC
>TRBV5-5|TRBJ2-3|NA|NA
CASSSPSTDTQYF
TGTGCCAGCAGCTCGCCGAGCACAGATACGCAGTATTTT
>TRBV28|TRBJ2-5|TRBD1|NA
CASSSIKQGFGTQYF
TGTGCCAGCAGTTCTATCAAACAGGGGTTCGGGACCCAGTACTTC
>TRBV6-1|TRBJ2-7|NA|NA
CASSELIESEQYF
TGTGCCAGCAGTGAATTAATTGAGTCCGAGCAGTACTTC
>TRBV7-9|TRBJ2-6|NA|NA
CASRPPGGPGANVLTF
TGTGCCAGCCGCCCACCCGGGGGTCCTGGGGCCAACGTCCTGACTTTC
>TRBV6-1|TRBJ1-2|TRBD1|few
CASRTGDLANYGYTF
TGTGCCAGTCGGACAGGGGATTTAGCTAACTATGGCTACACCTTC
>TRBV9|TRBJ2-6|NA|NA
CASNRGGHSGANVLTF
TGTGCCAGCAATCGAGGGGGGCACTCTGGGGCCAACGTCCTGACTTTC
>TRBV6-5|TRBJ1-1|NA|NA
CASSRGNTEAFF
TGTGCCAGCAGTCGAGGAAACACTGAAGCTTTCTTT
>TRBV11-3|TRBJ2-7|NA|NA
CASSLASLLGEQYF
TGTGCCAGCAGCTTAGCCAGTTTACTAGGCGAGCAGTACTTC
>TRBV25-1|TRBJ1-2|TRBD1|NA
CASRGHGTGHGYTF
TGTGCCAGCAGGGGGCATGGGACAGGGCATGGCTACACCTTC
>TRBV5-1|TRBJ2-7|TRBD2|NA
CASSPRLAGGIYEQYF
TGCGCCAGCAGCCCTAGACTAGCGGGAGGGATCTACGAGCAGTACTTC
>TRBV6-1|TRBJ1-2|NA|NA
CASSPTGQTWGYTF
TGTGCCAGCAGTCCGACAGGTCAAACGTGGGGCTACACCTTC
>TRBV28|TRBJ2-7|TRBD2|NA
CASSFQRGGSYEQYF
TGTGCCAGCAGTTTCCAGCGGGGGGGCTCCTACGAGCAGTACTTC
>TRBV6-5|TRBJ1-2|NA|NA
CASSYRIPNYGYTF
TGTGCCAGCAGTTACCGTATCCCTAACTATGGCTACACCTTC
>TRBV9|TRBJ2-5|TRBD2|NA
CASSVLGTSGPAGETQYF
TGTGCCAGCAGCGTATTGGGGACTAGCGGCCCAGCAGGGGAGACCCAGTACTTC
>TRBV11-2|TRBJ2-7|NA|NA
CASSQDWGGEQYF
TGCGCCAGCAGCCAAGATTGGGGCGGTGAGCAGTACTTC
>TRBV6-5|TRBJ1-2|NA|NA
CASTIRGKGYTF
TGTGCCAGCACTATCCGCGGGAAAGGCTACACCTTC
>TRBV19|TRBJ2-7|NA|NA
CASSTKPIGTLSYEQYF
TGTGCCAGTAGTACTAAACCTATCGGGACATTGTCCTACGAGCAGTACTTC
>TRBV6-6|TRBJ2-7|NA|NA
CASSQSYEQYF
TGTGCCAGCAGTCAAAGTTACGAGCAGTACTTC
>TRBV29-1|TRBJ2-2|NA|NA
CSVVRDSNTGELFF
TGCAGCGTTGTTAGGGACTCGAACACCGGGGAGCTGTTTTTT
>TRBV6-5|TRBJ1-1|TRBD1|NA
CASRQRQGGTEAFF
TGTGCCAGCAGACAAAGACAGGGCGGCACTGAAGCTTTCTTT
>TRBV5-1|TRBJ1-5|TRBD1|few
CASSWVTGERQPQHF
TGCGCCAGCAGCTGGGTGACAGGGGAGAGGCAGCCCCAGCATTTT
>TRBV28|TRBJ2-2|NA|NA
CASGGTYTGELFF
TGTGCCAGTGGGGGGACCTACACCGGGGAGCTGTTTTTT
>TRBV19|TRBJ2-3|NA|NA
CASSIPGPTDTQYF
TGTGCCAGTAGTATCCCAGGACCCACAGATACGCAGTATTTT
>TRBV30|TRBJ2-7|NA|NA
CAWSGSAPQQYF
TGTGCCTGGAGTGGGTCGGCACCCCAGCAGTACTTC
>TRBV6-5|TRBJ1-5|TRBD1|NA
CASRQTGEGQPQHF
TGTGCCAGCAGACAGACAGGGGAAGGTCAGCCCCAGCATTTT
>TRBV19|TRBJ2-5|TRBD2|NA
CASSIGGTQETQYF
TGTGCCAGTAGCATCGGGGGGACCCAAGAGACCCAGTACTTC
>TRBV10-1|TRBJ2-1|NA|NA
CASKGGDNEQFF
TGCGCCAGCAAAGGGGGGGACAATGAGCAGTTCTTC
>TRBV5-1|TRBJ2-2|TRBD1|NA
CASSSWTGITGELFF
TGCGCCAGCAGCTCCTGGACAGGGATCACCGGGGAGCTGTTTTTT
>TRBV18|TRBJ1-1|TRBD1|NA
CASSLTGETEAFF
TGTGCCAGCTCACTTACAGGGGAGACTGAAGCTTTCTTT
>TRBV6-6|TRBJ2-1|TRBD1|NA
CASDRGSYNEQFF
TGTGCCAGCGACAGGGGGAGTTACAATGAGCAGTTCTTC
>TRBV5-4|TRBJ1-3|NA|NA
CASTPLGATIYF
TGTGCCAGCACCCCATTAGGGGCCACCATATATTTT
>TRBV2|TRBJ1-1|TRBD1|NA
CASWAGTGWKNTEAFF
TGTGCCAGCTGGGCCGGGACAGGGTGGAAGAACACTGAAGCTTTCTTT
>TRBV28|TRBJ1-2|TRBD1|NA
CASSTTGTGSFGGYTF
TGTGCCAGCAGCACAACCGGGACAGGGAGCTTTGGCGGCTACACCTTC
>TRBV18|TRBJ2-3|TRBD2|NA
CASSPPGLLSTDTQYF
TGTGCCAGCTCACCACCGGGACTACTAAGCACAGATACGCAGTATTTT
>TRBV6-6|TRBJ1-2|NA|NA
CASSSRGGTYGYTF
TGTGCCAGCAGCTCCCGTGGGGGGACCTATGGCTACACCTTC